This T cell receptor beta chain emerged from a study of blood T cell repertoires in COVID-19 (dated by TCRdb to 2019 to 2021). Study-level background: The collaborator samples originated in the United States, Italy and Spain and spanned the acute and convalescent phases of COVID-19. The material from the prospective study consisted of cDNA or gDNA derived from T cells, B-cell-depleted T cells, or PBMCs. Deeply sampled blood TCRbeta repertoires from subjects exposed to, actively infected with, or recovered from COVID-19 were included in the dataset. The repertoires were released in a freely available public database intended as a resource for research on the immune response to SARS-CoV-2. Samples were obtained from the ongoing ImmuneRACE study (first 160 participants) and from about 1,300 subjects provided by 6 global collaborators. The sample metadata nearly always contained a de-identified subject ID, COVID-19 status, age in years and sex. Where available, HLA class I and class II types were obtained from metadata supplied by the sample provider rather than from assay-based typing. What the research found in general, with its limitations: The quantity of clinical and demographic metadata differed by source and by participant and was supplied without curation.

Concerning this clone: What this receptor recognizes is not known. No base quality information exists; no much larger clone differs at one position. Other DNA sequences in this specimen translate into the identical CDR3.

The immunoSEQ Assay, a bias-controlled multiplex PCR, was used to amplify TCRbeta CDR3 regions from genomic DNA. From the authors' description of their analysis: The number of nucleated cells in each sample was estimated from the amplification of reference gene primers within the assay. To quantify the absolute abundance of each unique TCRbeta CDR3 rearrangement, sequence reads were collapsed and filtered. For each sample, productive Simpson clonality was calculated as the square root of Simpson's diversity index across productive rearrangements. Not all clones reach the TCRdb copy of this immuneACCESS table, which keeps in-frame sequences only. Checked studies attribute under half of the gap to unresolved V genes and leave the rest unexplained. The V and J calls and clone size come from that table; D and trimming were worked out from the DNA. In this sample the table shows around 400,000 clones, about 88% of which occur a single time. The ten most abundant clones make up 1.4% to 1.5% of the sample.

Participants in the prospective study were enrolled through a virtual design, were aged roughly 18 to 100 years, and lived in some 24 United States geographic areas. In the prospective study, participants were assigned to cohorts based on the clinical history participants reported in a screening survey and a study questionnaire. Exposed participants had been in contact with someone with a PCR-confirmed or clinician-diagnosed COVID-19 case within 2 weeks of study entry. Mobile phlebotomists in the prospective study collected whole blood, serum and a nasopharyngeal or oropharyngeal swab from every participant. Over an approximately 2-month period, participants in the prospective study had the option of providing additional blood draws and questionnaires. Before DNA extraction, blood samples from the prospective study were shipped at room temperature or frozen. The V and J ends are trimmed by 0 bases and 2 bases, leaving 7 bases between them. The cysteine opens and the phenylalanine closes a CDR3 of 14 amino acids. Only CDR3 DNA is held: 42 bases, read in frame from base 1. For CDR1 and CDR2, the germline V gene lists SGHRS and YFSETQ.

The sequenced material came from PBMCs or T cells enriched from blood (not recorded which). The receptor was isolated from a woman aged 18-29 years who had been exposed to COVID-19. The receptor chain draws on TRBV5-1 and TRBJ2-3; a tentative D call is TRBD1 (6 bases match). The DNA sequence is TGCGCCAGCAGCTTGGGGACAGCCACAGATACGCAGTATTTT. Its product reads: CASSLGTATDTQYF.